The rows below give T cell receptor beta chains drawn from one sample of a study of cytomegalovirus exposure and HLA in healthy donors. The method was immunoSEQ multiplex PCR; TCRdb's version includes in-frame clones alone and lacks a portion of them. The sample consists of about 93,000 clones, about 79% of them appearing once. Sequencing was done on a sample of PBMCs. Source of these receptors: a man over 45 in good health and CMV-seronegative. CDR3s include the opening cysteine and the closing phenylalanine or tryptophan. D genes are given only for firm matches. Clone size is stated in some rows and not others, as once, few, many or a class when expanded.

D gene,J gene,clone size,V gene,CDR3 protein,CDR3 DNA
NA,TRBJ2-7,few,TRBV5-4,CASSPGGPGQLIYEQYF,TGTGCCAGCAGCCCGGGAGGGCCGGGACAGCTCATCTACGAGCAGTACTTC
NA,TRBJ1-5,NA,TRBV6-1,CASEEGPGGNQPQHF,TGTGCCAGCGAAGAGGGTCCAGGGGGCAATCAGCCCCAGCATTTT
NA,TRBJ1-1,NA,TRBV19,CASNSLNTEAFF,TGTGCCAGTAACTCGCTAAACACTGAAGCTTTCTTT
NA,TRBJ2-1,NA,TRBV19,CASSTFTNRVSSRGEQFF,TGTGCCAGTAGTACGTTCACTAATCGGGTCTCGTCCAGGGGTGAGCAGTTCTTC
NA,TRBJ2-7,NA,TRBV2,CASSELLGRERSYEQYF,TGTGCCAGCAGTGAACTCCTCGGACGGGAGAGATCCTACGAGCAGTACTTC
TRBD1,TRBJ1-2,NA,TRBV19,CASSRVRDRRTMYTF,TGTGCCAGTAGTAGGGTTCGGGACAGGAGAACGATGTACACCTTC
TRBD1,TRBJ2-1,once,TRBV9,CASSEGQGSYNEQFF,TGTGCCAGCAGCGAGGGACAGGGCTCCTACAATGAGCAGTTCTTC
NA,TRBJ2-7,NA,TRBV2,CASSVYRDSEQYF,TGTGCCAGCAGTGTCTACAGGGATAGCGAGCAGTACTTC
TRBD1,TRBJ2-5,NA,TRBV9,CASSIRQGRQETQYF,TGTGCCAGCAGTATTAGACAGGGGCGGCAAGAGACCCAGTACTTC
TRBD1,TRBJ1-2,NA,TRBV5-6,CASSLGDRGLYGYPF,TGTGCCAGCAGCTTAGGAGACAGGGGGCTGTATGGCTACCCCTTC
NA,TRBJ2-1,NA,TRBV25-1,CASSPTGNEQFF,TGTGCCAGCAGTCCCACGGGCAATGAGCAGTTCTTC
TRBD2,TRBJ2-1,NA,TRBV5-1,CASSSLAGGSSYNEQFF,TGCGCCAGCAGCTCCCTAGCGGGAGGGAGCTCCTACAATGAGCAGTTCTTC
TRBD1,TRBJ1-2,NA,TRBV28,CASRPDRFGYTF,TGTGCCAGCAGGCCGGACAGGTTTGGCTACACCTTC
NA,TRBJ1-1,NA,TRBV7-3,CASSPPGGQTEAFF,TGTGCCAGCAGCCCCCCGGGAGGACAAACTGAAGCTTTCTTT
TRBD2,TRBJ2-7,few,TRBV4-3,CASSQSMGGTSYEQYF,TGCGCCAGCAGCCAATCGATGGGAGGGACCTCCTACGAGCAGTACTTC
NA,TRBJ2-7,NA,TRBV2,CASSYSYEQYF,TGTGCCAGCAGTTACTCCTACGAGCAGTACTTC
TRBD1,TRBJ2-4,NA,TRBV27,CASSLWGTGGRNIQYF,TGTGCCAGCAGTTTATGGGGGACAGGGGGTAGAAACATTCAGTACTTC
NA,TRBJ2-6,NA,TRBV2,CASSERGPGANVLTF,TGTGCCAGCAGTGAAAGAGGGCCTGGGGCCAACGTCCTGACTTTC
NA,TRBJ2-7,NA,TRBV19,CASSFVAARNPYEQYF,TGTGCCAGTAGTTTTGTAGCGGCGAGGAACCCCTACGAGCAGTACTTC
TRBD1,TRBJ2-2,NA,TRBV9,CASSLWTGDNTGELFF,TGTGCCAGCAGCCTTTGGACAGGGGACAACACCGGGGAGCTGTTTTTT
NA,TRBJ1-5,NA,TRBV4-1,CASSQEAGAVRPQHF,TGCGCCAGCAGCCAAGAGGCCGGAGCAGTTCGGCCCCAGCATTTT
NA,TRBJ2-2,NA,TRBV9,CASSVRDTGELFF,TGTGCCAGCAGCGTTAGAGACACCGGGGAGCTGTTTTTT
NA,TRBJ2-3,NA,TRBV6-5,CASSSTGATQYF,TGTGCCAGCAGTTCGACAGGAGCGACGCAGTATTTT
NA,TRBJ2-5,NA,TRBV7-2,CASSLVQQETQYF,TGTGCCAGCAGCCTCGTACAACAAGAGACCCAGTACTTC
NA,TRBJ1-5,once,TRBV6-4,CASSENASGGPQHF,TGTGCCAGCAGTGAAAATGCCAGTGGGGGCCCCCAGCATTTT
TRBD2,TRBJ2-1,NA,TRBV9,CASSARLAEVGGNEQFF,TGTGCCAGCAGCGCTAGACTAGCGGAGGTCGGGGGCAATGAGCAGTTCTTC
NA,TRBJ2-1,NA,TRBV15,CATSSTRDNEQFF,TGTGCCACCAGCTCAACTAGAGACAATGAGCAGTTCTTC
NA,TRBJ2-7,NA,TRBV5-1,CASSPAQAGNEQYF,TGCGCCAGCAGCCCCGCCCAGGCGGGCAACGAGCAGTACTTC
TRBD1,TRBJ1-2,NA,TRBV19,CASSTGQGYGYTF,TGTGCCAGTAGTACTGGACAGGGCTATGGCTACACCTTC
NA,TRBJ1-5,NA,TRBV27,CASRGGSNQPQHF,TGTGCCAGCAGAGGGGGTAGCAATCAGCCCCAGCATTTT
TRBD1,TRBJ1-3,once,TRBV9,CASSLQGAAGNTIYF,TGTGCCAGCAGCTTACAGGGGGCCGCGGGAAACACCATATATTTT
TRBD1,TRBJ2-7,NA,TRBV28,CASSLAPGQGGDEQYF,TGTGCCAGCAGTTTAGCCCCGGGACAGGGTGGGGACGAGCAGTACTTC
TRBD1,TRBJ1-5,few,TRBV7-8,CASSSGTGLDSNQPQHF,TGTGCCAGCAGCTCTGGGACAGGGCTGGATAGCAATCAGCCCCAGCATTTT
NA,TRBJ1-1,NA,TRBV10-2,CASRPFPGGSKVGAFF,TGCGCCAGCAGACCATTCCCGGGGGGTTCTAAGGTTGGAGCTTTCTTT
NA,TRBJ2-3,once,TRBV7-9,CASSRGGAASDTQYF,TGTGCCAGCAGCCGAGGGGGGGCGGCGTCAGATACGCAGTATTTT
NA,TRBJ2-2,NA,TRBV25-1,CASLAGEYSGELFF,TGTGCCAGCCTGGCAGGGGAGTACTCCGGGGAGCTGTTTTTT
NA,TRBJ2-4,NA,TRBV5-1,CASSTGQNIQYF,TGCGCCAGCAGTACGGGTCAAAACATTCAGTACTTC
NA,TRBJ2-5,NA,TRBV4-1,CASSQGWTSQETQYF,TGCGCCAGCAGCCAAGGTTGGACAAGCCAAGAGACCCAGTACTTC
TRBD2,TRBJ2-7,NA,TRBV7-2,CASSRTSDPYEQYF,TGTGCCAGCAGCCGGACTAGCGATCCCTACGAGCAGTACTTC
NA,TRBJ1-2,NA,TRBV27,CASSLSYGNNYGYTF,TGTGCCAGCAGTTTATCGTACGGGAATAACTATGGCTACACCTTC
TRBD1,TRBJ1-1,NA,TRBV5-1,CASRVRTGGTEAFF,TGCGCCAGCAGAGTCCGGACAGGGGGCACTGAAGCTTTCTTT
TRBD1,TRBJ1-1,few,TRBV2,CASSERQGLTEAFF,TGTGCCAGCAGTGAACGACAGGGACTCACCGAAGCTTTCTTT